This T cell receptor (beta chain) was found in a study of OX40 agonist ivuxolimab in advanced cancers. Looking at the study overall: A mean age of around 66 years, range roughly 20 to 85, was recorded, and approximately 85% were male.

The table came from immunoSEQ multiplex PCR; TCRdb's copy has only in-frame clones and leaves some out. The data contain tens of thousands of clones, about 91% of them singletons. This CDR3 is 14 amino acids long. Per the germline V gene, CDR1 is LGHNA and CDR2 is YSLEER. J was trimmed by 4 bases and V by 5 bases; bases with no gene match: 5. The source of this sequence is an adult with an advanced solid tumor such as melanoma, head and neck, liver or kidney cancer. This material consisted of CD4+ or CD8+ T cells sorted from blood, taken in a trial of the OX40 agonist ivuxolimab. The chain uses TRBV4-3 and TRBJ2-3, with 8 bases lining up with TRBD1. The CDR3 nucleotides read TGCGCCAGCAGCTACGGACAGGGTTCAGATACGCAGTATTTT. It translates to CASSYGQGSDTQYF.